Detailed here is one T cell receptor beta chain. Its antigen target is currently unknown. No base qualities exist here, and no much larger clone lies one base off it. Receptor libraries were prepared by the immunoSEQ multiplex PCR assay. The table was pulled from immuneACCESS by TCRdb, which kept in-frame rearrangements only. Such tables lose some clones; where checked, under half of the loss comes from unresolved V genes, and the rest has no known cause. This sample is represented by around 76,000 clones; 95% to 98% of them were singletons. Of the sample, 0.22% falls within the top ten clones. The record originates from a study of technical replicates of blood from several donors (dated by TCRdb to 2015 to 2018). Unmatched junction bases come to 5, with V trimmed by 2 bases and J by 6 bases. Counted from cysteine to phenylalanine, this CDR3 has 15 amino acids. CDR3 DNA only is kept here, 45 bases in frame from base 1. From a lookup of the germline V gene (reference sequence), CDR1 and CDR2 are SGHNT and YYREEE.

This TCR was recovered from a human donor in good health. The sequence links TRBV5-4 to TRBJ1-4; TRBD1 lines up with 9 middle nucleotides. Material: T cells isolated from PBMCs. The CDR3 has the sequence CASSLRDRDYEKLFF. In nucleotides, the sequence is TGTGCCAGCAGCTTAAGGGACAGGGATTATGAAAAACTGTTTTTT.